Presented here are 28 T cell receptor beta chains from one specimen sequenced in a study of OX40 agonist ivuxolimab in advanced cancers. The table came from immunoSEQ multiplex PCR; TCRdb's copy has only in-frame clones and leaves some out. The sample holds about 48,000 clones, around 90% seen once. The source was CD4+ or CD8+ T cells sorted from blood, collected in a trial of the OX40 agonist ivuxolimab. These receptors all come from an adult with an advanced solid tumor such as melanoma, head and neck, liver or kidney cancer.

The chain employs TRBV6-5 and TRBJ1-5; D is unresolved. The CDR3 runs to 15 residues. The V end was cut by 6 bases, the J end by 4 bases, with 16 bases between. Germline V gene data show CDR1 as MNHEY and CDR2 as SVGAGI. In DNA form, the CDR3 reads TGTGCCAGCAGGTCGGGGATCCTTAGTAATCAGCCCCAGCATTTT. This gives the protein CASRSGILSNQPQHF.

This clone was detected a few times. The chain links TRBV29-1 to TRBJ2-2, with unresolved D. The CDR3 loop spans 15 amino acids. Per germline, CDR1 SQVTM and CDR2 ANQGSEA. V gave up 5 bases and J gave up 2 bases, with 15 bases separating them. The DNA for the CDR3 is TGCAGCGTTCCAGCCCTTTCAGGAAACACCGGGGAGCTGTTTTTT. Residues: CSVPALSGNTGELFF.

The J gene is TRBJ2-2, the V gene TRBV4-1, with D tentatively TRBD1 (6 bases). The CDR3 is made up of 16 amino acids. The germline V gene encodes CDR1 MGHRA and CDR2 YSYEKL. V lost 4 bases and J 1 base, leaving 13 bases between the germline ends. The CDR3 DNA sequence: TGCGCCAGCAGCCTTCCACAGGGAATGAACACCGGGGAGCTGTTTTTT. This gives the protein CASSLPQGMNTGELFF.

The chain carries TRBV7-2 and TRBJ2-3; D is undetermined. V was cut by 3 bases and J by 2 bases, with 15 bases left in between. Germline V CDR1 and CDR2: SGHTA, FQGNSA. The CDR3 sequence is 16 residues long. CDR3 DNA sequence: TGTGCCAGCAGCTTGGGTAGTGGAATGTCCACAGATACGCAGTATTTT. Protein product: CASSLGSGMSTDTQYF.

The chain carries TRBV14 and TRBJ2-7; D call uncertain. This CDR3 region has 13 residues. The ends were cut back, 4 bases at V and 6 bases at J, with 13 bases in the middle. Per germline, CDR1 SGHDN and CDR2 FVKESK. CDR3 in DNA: TGTGCCAGCAGCCTAACAACTCTAGGCGAGCAGTACTTC. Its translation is CASSLTTLGEQYF. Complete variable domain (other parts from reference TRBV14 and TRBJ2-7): EAGVTQFPSHSVIEKGQTVTLRCDPISGHDNLYWYRRVMGKEIKFLLHFVKESKQDESGMPNNRFLAERTGGTYSTLKVQPAELEDSGVYFCASSLTTLGEQYFGPGTRLTVT.

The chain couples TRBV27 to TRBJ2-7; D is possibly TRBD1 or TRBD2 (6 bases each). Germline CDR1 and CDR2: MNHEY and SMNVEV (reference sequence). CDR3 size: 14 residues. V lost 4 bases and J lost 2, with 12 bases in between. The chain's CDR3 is CASSWGADAYEQYF. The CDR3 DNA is TGTGCCAGCAGTTGGGGGGCCGACGCCTACGAGCAGTACTTC.

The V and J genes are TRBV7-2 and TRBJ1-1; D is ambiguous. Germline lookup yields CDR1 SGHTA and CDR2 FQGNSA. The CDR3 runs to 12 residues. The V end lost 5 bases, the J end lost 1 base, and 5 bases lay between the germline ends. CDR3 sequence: CASSAPNTEAFF. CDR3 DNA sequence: TGTGCCAGCAGCGCCCCGAACACTGAAGCTTTCTTT.

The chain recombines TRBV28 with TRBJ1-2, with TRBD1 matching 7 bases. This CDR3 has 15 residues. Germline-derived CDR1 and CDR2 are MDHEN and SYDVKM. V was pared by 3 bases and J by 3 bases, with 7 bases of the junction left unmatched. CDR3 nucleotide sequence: TGTGCCAGCAGTTTTCAGGGAGGGGGCGACTATGGCTACACCTTC. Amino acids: CASSFQGGGDYGYTF.

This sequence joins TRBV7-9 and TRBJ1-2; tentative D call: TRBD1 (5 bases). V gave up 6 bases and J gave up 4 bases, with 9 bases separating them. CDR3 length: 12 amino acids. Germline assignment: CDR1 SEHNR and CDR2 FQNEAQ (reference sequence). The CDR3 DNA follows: TGTGCCAGCAGAAACGACAGCTATGGCTACACCTTC. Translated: CASRNDSYGYTF.

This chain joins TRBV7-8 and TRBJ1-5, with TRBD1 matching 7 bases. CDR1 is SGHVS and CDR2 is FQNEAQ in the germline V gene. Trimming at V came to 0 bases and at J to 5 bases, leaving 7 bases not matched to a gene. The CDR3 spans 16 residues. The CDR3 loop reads CASSLAQEGAYQPQHF. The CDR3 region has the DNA TGTGCCAGCAGCTTAGCGCAGGAGGGGGCGTATCAGCCCCAGCATTTT.

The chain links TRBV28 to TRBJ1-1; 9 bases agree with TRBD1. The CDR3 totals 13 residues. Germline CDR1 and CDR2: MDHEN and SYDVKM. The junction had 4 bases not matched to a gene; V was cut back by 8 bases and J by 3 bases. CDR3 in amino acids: CASGRQGDTEAFF. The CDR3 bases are TGTGCCAGCGGTAGACAGGGGGACACTGAAGCTTTCTTT.

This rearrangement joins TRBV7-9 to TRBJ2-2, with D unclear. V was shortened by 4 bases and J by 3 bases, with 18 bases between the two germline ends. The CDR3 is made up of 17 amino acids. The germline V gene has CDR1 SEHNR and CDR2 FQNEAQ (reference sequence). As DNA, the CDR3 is TGTGCCAGCAGCTCCCGCCTTGAGGTCTCCCACACCGGGGAGCTGTTTTTT. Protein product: CASSSRLEVSHTGELFF.

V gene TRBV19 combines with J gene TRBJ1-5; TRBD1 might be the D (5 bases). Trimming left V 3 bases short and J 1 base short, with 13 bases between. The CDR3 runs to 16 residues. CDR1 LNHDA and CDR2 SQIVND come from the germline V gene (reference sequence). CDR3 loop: CASSISLGRSNQPQHF. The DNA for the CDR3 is TGTGCCAGTAGTATTTCCCTGGGACGGAGCAATCAGCCCCAGCATTTT.

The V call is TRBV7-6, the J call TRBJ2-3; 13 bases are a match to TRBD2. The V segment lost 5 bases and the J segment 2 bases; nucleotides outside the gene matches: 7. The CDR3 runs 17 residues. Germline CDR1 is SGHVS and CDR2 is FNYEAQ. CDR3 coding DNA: TGTGCCAGCAGCCAAGGACTAGCGGGGGACAACACAGATACGCAGTATTTT. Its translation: CASSQGLAGDNTDTQYF.

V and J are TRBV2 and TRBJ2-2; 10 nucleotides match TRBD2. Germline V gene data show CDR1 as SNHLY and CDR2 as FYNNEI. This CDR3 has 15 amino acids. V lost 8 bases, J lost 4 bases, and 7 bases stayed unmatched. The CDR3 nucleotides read TGTGCCAGCTCCCAGCGGGGGGGAAGCACCGGGGAGCTGTTTTTT. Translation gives CASSQRGGSTGELFF. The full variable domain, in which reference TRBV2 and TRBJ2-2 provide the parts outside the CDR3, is EPEVTQTPSHQVTQMGQEVILRCVPISNHLYFYWYRQILGQKVEFLVSFYNNEISEKSEIFDDQFSVERPDGSNFTLKIRSTKLEDSAMYFCASSQRGGSTGELFFGEGSRLTVL.

The CDR3 bases are TGTGCCAGCACCACGGGACAGGGATACTATGGCTACACCTTC. This encodes CASTTGQGYYGYTF. V gene TRBV7-2 combines with J gene TRBJ1-2, with 9 bases fitting TRBD1. The germline CDR1 and CDR2 sequences are SGHTA and FQGNSA. This CDR3 spans 14 amino acids. Trimming at V came to 7 bases and at J to 3 bases, leaving 6 bases not matched to a gene.

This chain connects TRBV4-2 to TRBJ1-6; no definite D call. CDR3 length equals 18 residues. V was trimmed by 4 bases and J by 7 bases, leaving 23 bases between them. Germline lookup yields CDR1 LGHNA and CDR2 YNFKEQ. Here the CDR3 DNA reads TGTGCCAGCAGCCGGGGTCCCCTCCCGGGTCCCATCAATTCACCCCTCCACTTT. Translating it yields CASSRGPLPGPINSPLHF.

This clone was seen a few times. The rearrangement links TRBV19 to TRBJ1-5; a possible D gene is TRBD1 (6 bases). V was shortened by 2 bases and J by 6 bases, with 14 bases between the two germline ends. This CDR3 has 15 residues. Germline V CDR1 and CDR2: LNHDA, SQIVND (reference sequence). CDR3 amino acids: CASSIYREEGQPQHF. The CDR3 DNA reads TGTGCCAGTAGTATATACAGGGAGGAGGGTCAGCCCCAGCATTTT.

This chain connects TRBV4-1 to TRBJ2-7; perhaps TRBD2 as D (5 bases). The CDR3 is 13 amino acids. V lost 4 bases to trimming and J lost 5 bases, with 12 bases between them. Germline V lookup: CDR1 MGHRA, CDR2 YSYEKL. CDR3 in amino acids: CASSRLEVDEQYF. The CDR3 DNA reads TGCGCCAGCAGCCGCCTGGAGGTGGACGAGCAGTACTTC.

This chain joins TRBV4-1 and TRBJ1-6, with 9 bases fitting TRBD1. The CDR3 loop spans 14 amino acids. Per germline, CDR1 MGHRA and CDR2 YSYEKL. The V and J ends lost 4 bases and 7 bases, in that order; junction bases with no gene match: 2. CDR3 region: CASSLGQGNSPLHF. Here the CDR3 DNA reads TGCGCCAGCAGCCTCGGACAGGGGAATTCACCCCTCCACTTT.

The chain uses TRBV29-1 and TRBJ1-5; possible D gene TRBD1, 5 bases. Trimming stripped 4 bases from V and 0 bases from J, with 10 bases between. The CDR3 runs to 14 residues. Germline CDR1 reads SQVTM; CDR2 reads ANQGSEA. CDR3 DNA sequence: TGCAGCGTTGGGGGACGATATAGCAATCAGCCCCAGCATTTT. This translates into CSVGGRYSNQPQHF.

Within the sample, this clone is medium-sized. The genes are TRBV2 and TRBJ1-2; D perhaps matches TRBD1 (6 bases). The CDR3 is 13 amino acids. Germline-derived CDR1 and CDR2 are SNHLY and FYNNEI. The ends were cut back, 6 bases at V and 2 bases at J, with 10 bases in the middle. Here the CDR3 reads CASRLGANYGYTF. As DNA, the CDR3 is TGTGCCAGCAGGCTGGGGGCGAACTATGGCTACACCTTC.

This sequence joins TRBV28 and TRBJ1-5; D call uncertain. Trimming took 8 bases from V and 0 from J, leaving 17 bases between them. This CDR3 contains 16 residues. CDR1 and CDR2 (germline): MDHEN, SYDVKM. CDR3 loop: CASAHLESYSNQPQHF. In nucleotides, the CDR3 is TGTGCCAGCGCCCATTTGGAGTCTTATAGCAATCAGCCCCAGCATTTT.

CDR3 DNA sequence: TGCGCCAGCAGTGAGTTCCGGACGGGTGGCTACACCTTC. Translation gives CASSEFRTGGYTF. The chain joins TRBV10-1 to TRBJ1-2; no clear D gene. This CDR3 is built from 13 residues. Per the germline V gene, CDR1 is WNHNN and CDR2 is SYGVQD (reference sequence). V was cut by 1 base and J by 7 bases, with 10 bases left in between.

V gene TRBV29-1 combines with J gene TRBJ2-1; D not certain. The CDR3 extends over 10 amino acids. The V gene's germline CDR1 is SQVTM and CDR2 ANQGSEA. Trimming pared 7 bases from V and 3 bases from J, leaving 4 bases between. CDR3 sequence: CSGHYNEQFF. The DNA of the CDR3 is TGCAGCGGGCACTACAATGAGCAGTTCTTC.

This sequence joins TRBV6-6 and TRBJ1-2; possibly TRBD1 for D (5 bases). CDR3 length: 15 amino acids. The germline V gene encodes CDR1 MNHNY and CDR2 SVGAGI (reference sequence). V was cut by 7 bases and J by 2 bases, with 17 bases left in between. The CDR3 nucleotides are TGTGCCAGCACTGTATGGGCAGGGAGGAACTATGGCTACACCTTC. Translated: CASTVWAGRNYGYTF.

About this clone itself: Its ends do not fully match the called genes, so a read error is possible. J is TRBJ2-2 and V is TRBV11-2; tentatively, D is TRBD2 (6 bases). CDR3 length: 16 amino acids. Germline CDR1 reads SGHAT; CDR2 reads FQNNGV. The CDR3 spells CASSQDRVGGAGELFF. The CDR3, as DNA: TGCGCCAGCAGCCAAGATAGGGTCGGAGGGGCCGGGGAGCTGTTTTTT.

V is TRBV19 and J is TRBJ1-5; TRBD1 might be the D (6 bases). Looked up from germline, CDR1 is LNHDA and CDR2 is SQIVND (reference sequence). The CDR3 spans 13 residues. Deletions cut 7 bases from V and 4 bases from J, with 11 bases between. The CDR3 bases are TGTGCCAGTATGGGGGGCCTTAATCAGCCCCAGCATTTT. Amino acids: CASMGGLNQPQHF. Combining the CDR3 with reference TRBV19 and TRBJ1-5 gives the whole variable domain DGGITQSPKYLFRKEGQNVTLSCEQNLNHDAMYWYRQDPGQGLRLIYYSQIVNDFQKGDIAEGYSVSREKKESFPLTVTSAQKNPTAFYLCASMGGLNQPQHFGDGTRLSIL.